This T cell receptor (beta chain) was obtained from a study of cytomegalovirus exposure and HLA in healthy donors. V lost 3 bases and J 5 bases, leaving 17 bases between the germline ends. The CDR3 has 15 residues. CDR1 is SGDLS, CDR2 YYNGEE, per germline. Sequenced by immunoSEQ multiplex PCR; TCRdb stores in-frame clones only, minus some. The top ten clones hold 4.5% of a sample with 130,000 to 150,000 clones, roughly 86% of them seen once. For this clone: Its target is unknown.

The approximately 120-subject validation cohort, separate from the 666-subject first cohort, included the donors. The study, taken as a whole, reports: The authors confirmed in vitro that a few CMV-associated chains were specific for CMV antigens. The tendency of first-cohort TCR clusters to co-occur in the 110 or so validation repertoires emerged from a later analysis. Among TCR beta chains, those listed as cytomegalovirus-associated numbered about 150.

The receptor comes from a man in his late teens or twenties in good health and CMV-seropositive. Sequenced sample: PBMCs. The rearrangement uses TRBV9 and TRBJ1-1; D is perhaps TRBD1 (5 bases). CDR3 protein: CASSALQEQRTEAFF. CDR3 in DNA: TGTGCCAGCAGCGCCCTACAGGAGCAAAGGACTGAAGCTTTCTTT.